This record concerns one T cell receptor beta chain sequence. Its target is unknown. Generated by immunoSEQ multiplex PCR, the TCRdb table keeps only in-frame clones and is missing some. The top ten hold 15% to 20% of the sample, which has around 70,000 clones, roughly 76% seen once. The data were obtained in a study of radiotherapy plus CTLA-4 blockade in lung cancer. Study conclusions and caveats: TCR clones originating in tumors grew in number in blood after radiotherapy plus ipilimumab. Alongside interferon-beta, early blood T cell clone dynamics were reportedly the best predictor of response.

The CDR3 has 13 residues. Germline lookup yields CDR1 SGHAT and CDR2 FQDESV (reference sequence). Deletions cut 5 bases from V and 0 bases from J, with 7 bases between. The rearrangement uses TRBV11-1 and TRBJ1-1; D is ambiguous. This sample comprised peripheral blood, obtained from a patient treated with radiotherapy plus ipilimumab. The TCR sequence derives from a human donor with non-small cell lung cancer whose response to radiotherapy plus ipilimumab could not be evaluated. Some clones in this sample may be carry-over from other donors' samples. Written as DNA, the CDR3 is TGTGCCAGCAGCCAACTCCTGAACACTGAAGCTTTCTTT. Translating gives CASSQLLNTEAFF.